This T cell receptor (beta chain) was sequenced during a study of blood T cells in healthy people across ages. Study-wide results and caveats: Per million T cells, TCR beta diversity dropped about linearly as age rose.

This clonotype was counted only a few times. The antigen is undetermined. The CDR3 is made up of 15 amino acids. The germline gives CDR1 SQVTM, CDR2 ANQGSEA. Combining a sample-barcoded 5' primer with a J-beta primer mix, a second PCR ran for roughly 7 to 12 cycles. TCRdb re-derived calls from the 5' RACE reads in MiXCR, one entry per CDR3 protein. The table has some 920,000 distinct CDR3 sequences, about 53% seen once; the top ten hold 20% to 25%. The source is a woman in her fifties or sixties in good health. The chain has TRBV29-1 and TRBJ2-1, with D perhaps matching TRBD2 (6 bases). The DNA end lines up better with TRBJ2-7; the J call may be wrong. What was sequenced was blood. The CDR3 DNA follows: TGCAGCGTTTGGGGACTTTCGGGCTCCTACAATGAGCAGTACTTC. It encodes CSVWGLSGSYNEQYF.